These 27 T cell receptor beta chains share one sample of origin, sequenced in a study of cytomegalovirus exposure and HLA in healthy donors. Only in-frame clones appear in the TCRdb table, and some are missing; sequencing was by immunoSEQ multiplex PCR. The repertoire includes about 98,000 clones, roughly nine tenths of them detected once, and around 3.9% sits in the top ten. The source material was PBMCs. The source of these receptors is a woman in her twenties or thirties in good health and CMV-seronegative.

The CDR3 is CASSDRQGEAFF. DNA for the CDR3: TGCGCCAGCAGTGACCGACAGGGTGAAGCTTTCTTT. The chain recombines TRBV10-1 with TRBJ1-1; 7 bases line up with TRBD1. The CDR3 loop spans 12 amino acids. V trimming: 3 bases; J trimming: 7 bases; junction bases outside the gene matches: 2. Germline V lookup: CDR1 WNHNN, CDR2 SYGVQD (reference sequence).

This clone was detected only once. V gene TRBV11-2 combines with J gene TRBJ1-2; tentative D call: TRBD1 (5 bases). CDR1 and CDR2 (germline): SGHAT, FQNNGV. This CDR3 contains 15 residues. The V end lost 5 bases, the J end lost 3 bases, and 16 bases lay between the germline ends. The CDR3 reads CASSLRQPQYYGYTF. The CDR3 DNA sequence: TGTGCCAGCAGCCTACGACAGCCACAGTACTATGGCTACACCTTC. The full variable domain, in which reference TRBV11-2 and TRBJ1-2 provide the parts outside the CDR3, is EAGVAQSPRYKIIEKRQSVAFWCNPISGHATLYWYQQILGQGPKLLIQFQNNGVVDDSQLPKDRFSAERLKGVDSTLKIQPAKLEDSAVYLCASSLRQPQYYGYTFGSGTRLTVV.

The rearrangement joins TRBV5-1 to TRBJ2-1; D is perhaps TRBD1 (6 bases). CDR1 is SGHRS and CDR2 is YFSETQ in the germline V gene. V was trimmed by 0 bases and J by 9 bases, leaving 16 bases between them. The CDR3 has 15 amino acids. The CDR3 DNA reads TGCGCCAGCAGCTTGGACGCCACAGGGTATAGTGAGCAGTTCTTC. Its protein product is CASSLDATGYSEQFF. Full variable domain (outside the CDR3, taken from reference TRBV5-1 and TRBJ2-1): KAGVTQTPRYLIKTRGQQVTLSCSPISGHRSVSWYQQTPGQGLQFLFEYFSETQRNKGNFPGRFSGRQFSNSRSEMNVSTLELGDSALYLCASSLDATGYSEQFFGPGTRLTVL.

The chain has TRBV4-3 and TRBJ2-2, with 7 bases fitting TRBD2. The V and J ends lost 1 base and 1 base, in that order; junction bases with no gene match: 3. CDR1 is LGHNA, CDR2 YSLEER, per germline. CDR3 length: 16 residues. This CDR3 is CASSQVRGVNTGELFF. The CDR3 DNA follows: TGCGCCAGCAGCCAAGTCCGGGGGGTGAACACCGGGGAGCTGTTTTTT.

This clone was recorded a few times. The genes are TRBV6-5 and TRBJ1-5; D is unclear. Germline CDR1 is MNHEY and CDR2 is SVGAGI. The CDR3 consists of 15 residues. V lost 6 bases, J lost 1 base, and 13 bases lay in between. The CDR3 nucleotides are TGTGCCAGCAGCCCTCGACACGACAGCAATCAGCCCCAGCATTTT. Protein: CASSPRHDSNQPQHF.

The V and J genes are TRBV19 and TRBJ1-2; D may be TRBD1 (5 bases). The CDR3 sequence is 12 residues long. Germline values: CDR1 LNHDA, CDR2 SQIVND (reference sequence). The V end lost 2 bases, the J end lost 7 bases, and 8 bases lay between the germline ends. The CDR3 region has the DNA TGTGCCAGTAGTATACAGACAGCTGGCTACACCTTC. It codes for CASSIQTAGYTF.

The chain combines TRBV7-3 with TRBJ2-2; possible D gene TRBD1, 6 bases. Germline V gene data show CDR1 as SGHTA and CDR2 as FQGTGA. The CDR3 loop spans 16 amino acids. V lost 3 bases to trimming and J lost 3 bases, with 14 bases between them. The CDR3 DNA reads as TGTGCCAGCAGCTTTAGTCACAGGGTGGACACCGGGGAGCTGTTTTTT. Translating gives CASSFSHRVDTGELFF.

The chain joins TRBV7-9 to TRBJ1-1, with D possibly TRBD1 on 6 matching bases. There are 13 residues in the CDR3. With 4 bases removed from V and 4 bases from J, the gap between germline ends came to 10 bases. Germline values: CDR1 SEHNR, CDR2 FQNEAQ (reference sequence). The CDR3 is CASSYRVLTEAFF. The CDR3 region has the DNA TGTGCCAGCAGCTACAGGGTGCTCACTGAAGCTTTCTTT.

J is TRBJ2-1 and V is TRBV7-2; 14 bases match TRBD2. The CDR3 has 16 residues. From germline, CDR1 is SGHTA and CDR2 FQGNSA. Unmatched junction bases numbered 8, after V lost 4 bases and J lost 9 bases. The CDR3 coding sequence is TGTGCCAGCAGCTCCCAGGGGACTAGCGGGAGACGTGAGCAGTTCTTC. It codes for CASSSQGTSGRREQFF.

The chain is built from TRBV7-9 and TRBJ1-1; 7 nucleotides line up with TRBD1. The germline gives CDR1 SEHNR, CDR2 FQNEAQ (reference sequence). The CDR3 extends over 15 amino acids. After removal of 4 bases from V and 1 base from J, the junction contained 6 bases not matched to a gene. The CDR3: CASSSYNRGNTEAFF. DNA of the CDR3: TGTGCCAGCAGCTCATACAACAGGGGGAACACTGAAGCTTTCTTT.

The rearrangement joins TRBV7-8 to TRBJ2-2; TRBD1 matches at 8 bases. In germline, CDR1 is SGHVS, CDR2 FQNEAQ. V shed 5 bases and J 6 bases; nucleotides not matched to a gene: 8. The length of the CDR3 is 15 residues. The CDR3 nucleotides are TGTGCCAGCAGCACACGGACAGGGATCTCCGGGGAGCTGTTTTTT. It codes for CASSTRTGISGELFF.

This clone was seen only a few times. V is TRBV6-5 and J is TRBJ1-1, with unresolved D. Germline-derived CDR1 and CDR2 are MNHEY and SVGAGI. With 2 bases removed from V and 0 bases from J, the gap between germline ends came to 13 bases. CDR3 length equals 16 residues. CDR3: CASSYEALYMNTEAFF. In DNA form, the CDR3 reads TGTGCCAGCAGTTACGAGGCCCTGTACATGAACACTGAAGCTTTCTTT.

DNA for the CDR3: TGTGCCAGCAGCTTAGCCCGTTTTAGCGGGAGAGAGACCCAGTACTTC. The encoded protein is CASSLARFSGRETQYF. This chain links TRBV7-8 with TRBJ2-5; the match to TRBD2 covers 9 bases. The CDR3 runs 16 residues. Germline loops: CDR1 SGHVS, CDR2 FQNEAQ. Losses at the gene ends were 0 bases for V and 4 bases for J; bases not matched to a gene: 6. Together with reference TRBV7-8 and TRBJ2-5, the CDR3 gives the full variable domain: GAGVSQSPRYKVAKRGQDVALRCDPISGHVSLFWYQQALGQGPEFLTYFQNEAQLDKSGLPSDRFFAERPEGSVSTLKIQRTQQEDSAVYLCASSLARFSGRETQYFGPGTRLLVL.

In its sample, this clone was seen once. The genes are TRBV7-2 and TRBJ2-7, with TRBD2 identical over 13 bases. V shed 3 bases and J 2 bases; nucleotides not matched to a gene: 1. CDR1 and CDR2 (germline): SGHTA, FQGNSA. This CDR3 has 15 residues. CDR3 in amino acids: CASSLGLAGTYEQYF. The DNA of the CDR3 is TGTGCCAGCAGCTTGGGACTAGCGGGGACCTACGAGCAGTACTTC.

The CDR3 region is CASSFVDRGDEQYF. For the CDR3, the DNA is TGTGCCAGCAGCTTCGTCGACAGGGGCGACGAGCAGTACTTC. The chain is built from TRBV5-6 and TRBJ2-7, with 8 bases that match TRBD1. This CDR3 is 14 amino acids long. The J segment lost 5 bases and the V segment lost 2 bases, leaving 6 bases of the junction unmatched. Germline V lookup: CDR1 SGHDT, CDR2 YYEEEE. Combining the CDR3 with reference TRBV5-6 and TRBJ2-7 gives the whole variable domain DAGVTQSPTHLIKTRGQQVTLRCSPKSGHDTVSWYQQALGQGPQFIFQYYEEEERQRGNFPDRFSGHQFPNYSSELNVNALLLGDSALYLCASSFVDRGDEQYFGPGTRLTVT.

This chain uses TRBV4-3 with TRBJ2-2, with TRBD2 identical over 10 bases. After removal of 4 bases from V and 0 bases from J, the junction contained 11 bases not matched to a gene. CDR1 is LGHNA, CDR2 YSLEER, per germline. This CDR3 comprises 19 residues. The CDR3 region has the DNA TGCGCCAGCAGCCCAAGGCCACTAGCGGGATCTGCGAACACCGGGGAGCTGTTTTTT. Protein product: CASSPRPLAGSANTGELFF.

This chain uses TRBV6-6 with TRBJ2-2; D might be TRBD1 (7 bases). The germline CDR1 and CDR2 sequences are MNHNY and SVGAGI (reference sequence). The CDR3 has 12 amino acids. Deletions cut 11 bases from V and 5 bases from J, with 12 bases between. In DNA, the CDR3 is TGTGCCCCACCAGGGGGGACCGGGGAGCTGTTTTTT. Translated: CAPPGGTGELFF.

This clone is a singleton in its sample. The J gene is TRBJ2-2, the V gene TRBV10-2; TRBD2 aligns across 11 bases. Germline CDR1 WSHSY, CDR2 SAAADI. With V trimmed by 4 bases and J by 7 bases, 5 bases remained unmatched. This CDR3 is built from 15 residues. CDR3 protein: CASSGSGGASGELFF. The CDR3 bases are TGCGCCAGCAGTGGTAGCGGGGGGGCTAGCGGGGAGCTGTTTTTT.

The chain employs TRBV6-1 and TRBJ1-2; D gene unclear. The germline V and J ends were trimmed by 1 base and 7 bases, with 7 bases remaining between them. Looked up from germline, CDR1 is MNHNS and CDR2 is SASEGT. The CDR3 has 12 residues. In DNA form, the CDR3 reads TGTGCCAGCAGTGAAGGAGGGCTTGGCTACACCTTC. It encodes CASSEGGLGYTF.

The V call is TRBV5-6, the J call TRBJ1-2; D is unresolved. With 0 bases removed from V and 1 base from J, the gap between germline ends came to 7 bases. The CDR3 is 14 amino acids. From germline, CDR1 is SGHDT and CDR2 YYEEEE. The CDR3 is CASSLDTRNYGYTF. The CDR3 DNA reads TGTGCCAGCAGCTTGGACACCCGTAACTATGGCTACACCTTC.

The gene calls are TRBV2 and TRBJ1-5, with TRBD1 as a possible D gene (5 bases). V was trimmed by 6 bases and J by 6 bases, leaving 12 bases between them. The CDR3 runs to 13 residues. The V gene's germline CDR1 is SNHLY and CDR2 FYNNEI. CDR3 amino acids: CASRTREGQPQHF. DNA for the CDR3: TGTGCCAGCAGGACCAGGGAGGGTCAGCCCCAGCATTTT.

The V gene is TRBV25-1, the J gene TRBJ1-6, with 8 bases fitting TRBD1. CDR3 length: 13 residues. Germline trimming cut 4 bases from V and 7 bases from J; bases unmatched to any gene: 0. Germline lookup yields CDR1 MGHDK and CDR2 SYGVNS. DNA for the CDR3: TGTGCCAGCAGTGGGACAGGGAATTCACCCCTCCACTTT. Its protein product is CASSGTGNSPLHF.

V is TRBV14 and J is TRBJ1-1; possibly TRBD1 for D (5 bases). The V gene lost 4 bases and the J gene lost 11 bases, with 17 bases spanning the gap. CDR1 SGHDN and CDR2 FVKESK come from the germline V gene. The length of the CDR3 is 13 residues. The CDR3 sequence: CASSPGTFSGAFF. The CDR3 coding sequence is TGTGCCAGCAGCCCCGGGACCTTTAGCGGGGCTTTCTTT.

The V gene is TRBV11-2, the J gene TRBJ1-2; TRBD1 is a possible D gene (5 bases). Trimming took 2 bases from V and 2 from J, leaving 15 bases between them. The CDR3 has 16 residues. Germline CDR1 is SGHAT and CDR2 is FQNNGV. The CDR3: CASSLSAGTYNYGYTF. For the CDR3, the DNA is TGTGCCAGCAGCTTATCGGCCGGGACTTACAACTATGGCTACACCTTC.

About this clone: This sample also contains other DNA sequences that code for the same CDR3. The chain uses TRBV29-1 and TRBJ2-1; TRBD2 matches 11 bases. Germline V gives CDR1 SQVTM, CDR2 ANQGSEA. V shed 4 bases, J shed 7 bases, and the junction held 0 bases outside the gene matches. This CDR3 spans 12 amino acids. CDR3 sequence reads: CSVGLAGNEQFF. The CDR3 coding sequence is TGCAGCGTTGGACTAGCGGGAAATGAGCAGTTCTTC.

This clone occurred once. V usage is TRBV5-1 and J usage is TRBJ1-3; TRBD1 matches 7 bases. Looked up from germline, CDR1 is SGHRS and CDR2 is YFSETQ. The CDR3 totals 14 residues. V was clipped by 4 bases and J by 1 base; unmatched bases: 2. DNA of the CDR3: TGCGCCAGCAGCCAGGGGGTTTCTGGAAACACCATATATTTT. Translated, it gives CASSQGVSGNTIYF. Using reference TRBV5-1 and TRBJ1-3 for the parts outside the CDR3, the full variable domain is KAGVTQTPRYLIKTRGQQVTLSCSPISGHRSVSWYQQTPGQGLQFLFEYFSETQRNKGNFPGRFSGRQFSNSRSEMNVSTLELGDSALYLCASSQGVSGNTIYFGEGSWLTVV.

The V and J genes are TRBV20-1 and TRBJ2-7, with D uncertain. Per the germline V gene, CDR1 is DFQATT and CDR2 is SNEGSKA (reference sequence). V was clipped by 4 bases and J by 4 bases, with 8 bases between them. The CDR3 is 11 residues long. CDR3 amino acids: CSATAEYEQYF. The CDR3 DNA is TGCAGTGCTACCGCCGAGTACGAGCAGTACTTC.